The next 3 T cell receptor beta chains were all read from a single sample in a study of T cells after yellow fever vaccination. Via MiXCR, TCRdb re-called the 5' RACE reads, giving one row per CDR3 protein. The sample lists around 100,000 distinct CDR3 sequences, roughly 8.9% occurring once. Sequenced material: CD8+ T cells sorted from PBMCs, taken 45 days after the yellow fever booster vaccination. These receptors all come from a young man who received the YFV17D yellow fever vaccine.

The sample holds many counts of this clonotype. The rearrangement joins TRBV11-1 to TRBJ2-3, with 9 bases aligning to TRBD2. This CDR3 is built from 18 residues. The germline V gene encodes CDR1 SGHAT and CDR2 FQDESV (reference sequence). With 4 bases clipped from V and 1 base from J, the junction kept 12 bases outside the gene matches. In nucleotides, the CDR3 is TGTGCCAGCAGCTCCCCCTACGTCATAGCGGGAGGCACAGATACGCAGTATTTT. The encoded protein is CASSSPYVIAGGTDTQYF.

This clonotype came up many times. CDR3 sequence reads: CASSLLGGADTQYF. CDR3 DNA: TGCGCCAGCAGCTTGCTCGGTGGCGCAGATACGCAGTATTTT. The chain joins TRBV5-1 to TRBJ2-3; D gene unclear. Trimming took 1 base from V and 4 from J, leaving 10 bases between them. Germline V lookup: CDR1 SGHRS, CDR2 YFSETQ. The CDR3 runs to 14 residues.

This clonotype was counted at least ten times. This sequence joins TRBV28 and TRBJ2-7; 7 bases line up with TRBD2. The CDR3 totals 18 residues. Germline V gene lookup returns CDR1 MDHEN and CDR2 SYDVKM. Trimming removed 3 bases from V and 5 bases from J; junction bases left unmatched: 19. DNA of the CDR3: TGTGCCAGCAGTTTCGCTCTCGTCGGGGAGGGCTTTCGGGACGAGCAGTACTTC. As protein: CASSFALVGEGFRDEQYF. Filled out from reference TRBV28 and TRBJ2-7, the complete variable domain reads DVKVTQSSRYLVKRTGEKVFLECVQDMDHENMFWYRQDPGLGLRLIYFSYDVKMKEKGDIPEGYSVSREKKERFSLILESASTNQTSMYLCASSFALVGEGFRDEQYFGPGTRLTVT.